A single sample gave rise to the 30 T cell receptor beta chains below, sequenced in a study of CD8+ T cells in alopecia areata. Treatment: oral pan-JAK inhibitor, 5-10 mg twice daily. Investigators isolated RNA and reverse transcribed it into cDNA to act as the sequencing template. Sequenced by immunoSEQ multiplex PCR; TCRdb stores in-frame clones only, minus some. This sample has under 300,000 clones, with 60% found just once. The sequencing here drew on CD4+ T cells sorted from blood, taken at week 52, from a patient treated with tofacitinib. All receptors derive from a human donor with alopecia areata.

The V call is TRBV2, the J call TRBJ2-5, with 12 bases matching TRBD1. V lost 6 bases to trimming and J lost 5 bases; unmatched junction nucleotides: 4. Germline CDR1 and CDR2: SNHLY and FYNNEI. This CDR3 has 14 amino acids. This chain's CDR3 is CASSGDRGPETQYF. The CDR3 nucleotides are TGTGCCAGCAGCGGGGACAGGGGGCCGGAGACCCAGTACTTC.

V usage is TRBV6-5 and J usage is TRBJ1-3; the D is unclear. The germline V gene encodes CDR1 MNHEY and CDR2 SVGAGI. The CDR3 is made up of 14 amino acids. V lost 10 bases, J lost 2 bases, and 15 bases lay in between. The CDR3, as DNA: TGTGCCACCCGACCCGATCTAGCTGGAAACACCATATATTTT. This translates into CATRPDLAGNTIYF.

The V gene is TRBV29-1, the J gene TRBJ1-1; D gene uncertain. CDR1 is SQVTM, CDR2 ANQGSEA, per germline. The CDR3 has 13 amino acids. Trimming removed 7 bases from V and 5 bases from J, with 17 bases in between. The CDR3 bases are TGCAGCGCCCTCAGAGGTGGTGGGACTGAAGCTTTCTTT. Its protein is CSALRGGGTEAFF.

The sample holds one count of this clone. This chain uses TRBV29-1 with TRBJ2-5; D is undetermined. The germline V and J ends were trimmed by 4 bases and 7 bases, with 13 bases remaining between them. Per the germline V gene, CDR1 is SQVTM and CDR2 is ANQGSEA. The CDR3 spans 12 residues. The DNA of the CDR3 is TGCAGCGTTGCTGATGCGGACGTGACCCAGTACTTC. Amino acids: CSVADADVTQYF.

In regard to this clone: This clone may be a read error of a much larger clone one base away. The V call is TRBV7-2, the J call TRBJ1-2; the D gene is possibly TRBD1 (6 bases). CDR1 is SGHTA and CDR2 is FQGNSA in the germline V gene. The CDR3 runs to 13 residues. The V end was cut by 5 bases, the J end by 4 bases, with 11 bases between. The DNA of the CDR3 is TGTGCCAGCAGCCGGGACACGGTCTATGGCTACACCTTC. Residues: CASSRDTVYGYTF.

The gene calls are TRBV6-5 and TRBJ1-5; the D is unclear. V dropped 6 bases and J dropped 4 bases, with 13 bases sitting between them. The CDR3 loop spans 14 amino acids. The germline V gene has CDR1 MNHEY and CDR2 SVGAGI. The CDR3: CASRPLGRNQPQHF. CDR3 DNA: TGTGCCAGCAGGCCCTTGGGCCGAAATCAGCCCCAGCATTTT.

The J gene is TRBJ2-1, the V gene TRBV5-1; D is perhaps TRBD1 (5 bases). The V gene's germline CDR1 is SGHRS and CDR2 YFSETQ. Trimming took 2 bases from V and 8 from J, leaving 14 bases between them. This CDR3 is built from 14 residues. Written as DNA, the CDR3 is TGCGCCAGCAGCTTAACAAGCAGGGCCGATGAGCAGTTCTTC. This encodes CASSLTSRADEQFF.

This clone has just one count. V and J are TRBV29-1 and TRBJ2-6; D perhaps matches TRBD1 (6 bases). V lost 4 bases, J lost 2 bases, and 9 bases lay in between. CDR3 size: 14 residues. Germline V gives CDR1 SQVTM, CDR2 ANQGSEA. The CDR3 sequence: CSVAGTTGANVLTF. CDR3 sequence (DNA): TGCAGCGTTGCCGGGACAACTGGGGCCAACGTCCTGACTTTC.

This chain uses TRBV30 with TRBJ1-2; the D is unclear. CDR3 length: 11 amino acids. The V end was cut by 4 bases, the J end by 9 bases, with 12 bases between. Germline assignment: CDR1 GTSNPN and CDR2 SVGIG (reference sequence). This chain's CDR3 is CAWTMGGSYTF. CDR3 sequence (DNA): TGTGCCTGGACTATGGGAGGGAGCTACACCTTC.

The chain employs TRBV4-2 and TRBJ2-5, with 9 bases fitting TRBD2. J gave up 2 bases and V 1 base, and 8 bases lay outside the gene matches. Germline loops: CDR1 LGHNA, CDR2 YNFKEQ. CDR3 length: 17 amino acids. The CDR3 sequence: CASSQAHSGGDQETQYF. For the CDR3, the DNA is TGTGCCAGCAGCCAAGCTCATAGCGGGGGCGATCAAGAGACCCAGTACTTC.

Notes on this clone: Other DNA sequences from this sample encode an identical CDR3 as well. This chain uses TRBV30 with TRBJ2-5, with unresolved D. Trimming took off 0 bases at V and 1 base at J, with 6 bases between the two ends. This CDR3 is 13 amino acids long. Germline lookup yields CDR1 GTSNPN and CDR2 SVGIG (reference sequence). The CDR3 protein is CAWSVRVQETQYF. In DNA form, the CDR3 reads TGTGCCTGGAGTGTAAGAGTCCAAGAGACCCAGTACTTC.

This clone appeared a few times. This chain joins TRBV19 and TRBJ1-5; the D gene is possibly TRBD1 (6 bases). CDR1 and CDR2 from the germline V gene are LNHDA and SQIVND (reference sequence). The CDR3 spans 17 residues. V was pared by 6 bases and J by 1 base, with 19 bases between. The CDR3 sequence: CASRKTGLRDSNQPQHF. Written as DNA, the CDR3 is TGTGCCAGTAGGAAAACAGGGTTGAGGGACAGCAATCAGCCCCAGCATTTT.

The CDR3 DNA reads as TGTGCCTGGAGTTCACAGGGGTTTGACTATGGCTACACCTTC. Protein product: CAWSSQGFDYGYTF. This sequence joins TRBV30 and TRBJ1-2; 7 bases agree with TRBD1. Trimming took 2 bases from V and 3 from J; bases not matched to a gene: 6. CDR1 GTSNPN and CDR2 SVGIG come from the germline V gene (reference sequence). CDR3 length: 14 amino acids.

The V gene is TRBV29-1, the J gene TRBJ2-7; either TRBD1 or TRBD2 may supply D (6 bases each). CDR3 length: 15 residues. V lost 4 bases and J 2 bases, leaving 18 bases between the germline ends. Germline V gene data show CDR1 as SQVTM and CDR2 as ANQGSEA. CDR3 DNA sequence: TGCAGCGTTGTTTTCTGGGACTGGGGGCCCTACGAGCAGTACTTC. Its translation: CSVVFWDWGPYEQYF.

There are a few counts of this clone. J is TRBJ1-6 and V is TRBV18; D remains unclear. V was shortened by 3 bases and J by 8 bases, with 5 bases between the two germline ends. Germline V lookup: CDR1 KGHSH, CDR2 LQKENI. The CDR3 loop spans 12 amino acids. CDR3 DNA sequence: TGTGCCAGCTCACCGAAAGATTCACCCCTCCACTTT. Protein: CASSPKDSPLHF.

The V and J genes are TRBV4-2 and TRBJ1-5, with D possibly matching TRBD1 (5 bases). Trimming shortened V by 8 bases and J by 6 bases, and 17 bases separated the two germline ends. Per the germline V gene, CDR1 is LGHNA and CDR2 is YNFKEQ. CDR3 length equals 14 residues. This chain's CDR3 is CASSSAGVGQPQHF. The CDR3 DNA sequence: TGTGCCAGCTCGTCCGCGGGGGTCGGTCAGCCCCAGCATTTT.

This rearrangement joins TRBV25-1 to TRBJ2-5; TRBD1 might be the D (6 bases). This CDR3 region has 15 residues. Germline CDR1 reads MGHDK; CDR2 reads SYGVNS. V dropped 3 bases and J dropped 5 bases, with 16 bases sitting between them. Here the CDR3 reads CASSDLRGSGETQYF. CDR3 sequence (DNA): TGTGCCAGCAGTGATCTAAGGGGGTCCGGGGAGACCCAGTACTTC.

The gene calls are TRBV29-1 and TRBJ1-5; D is possibly TRBD1 (5 bases). V was trimmed by 5 bases and J by 5 bases, leaving 13 bases between them. Germline-derived CDR1 and CDR2 are SQVTM and ANQGSEA. This CDR3 has 13 amino acids. The CDR3 nucleotides read TGCAGCGTTTCGCCAGGGAGGGATCAGCCCCAGCATTTT. Its protein product is CSVSPGRDQPQHF.

The chain employs TRBV7-9 and TRBJ1-4; D unresolved. The CDR3 has 15 amino acids. Trimming removed 1 base from V and 3 bases from J, with 9 bases in between. Germline CDR1 reads SEHNR; CDR2 reads FQNEAQ (reference sequence). The CDR3 spells CASSLEAGPNEKLFF. The CDR3 DNA sequence: TGTGCCAGCAGCTTAGAGGCAGGACCTAATGAAAAACTGTTTTTT. Together with reference TRBV7-9 and TRBJ1-4, the CDR3 gives the full variable domain: DTGVSQNPRHKITKRGQNVTFRCDPISEHNRLYWYRQTLGQGPEFLTYFQNEAQLEKSRLLSDRFSAERPKGSFSTLEIQRTEQGDSAMYLCASSLEAGPNEKLFFGSGTQLSVL.

This clone was seen only a few times. This chain uses TRBV6-5 with TRBJ1-5; tentatively, D is TRBD1 (5 bases). The CDR3 spans 13 residues. Germline V gives CDR1 MNHEY, CDR2 SVGAGI. Trimming cost V 7 bases and J 5 bases, with 12 bases left between them. CDR3 sequence reads: CASKGERDQPQHF. For the CDR3, the DNA is TGTGCCAGCAAAGGGGAGAGGGATCAGCCCCAGCATTTT.

The DNA of the CDR3 is TGTGCCTGGATCGACGGCTACGAGCAGTACTTC. This sequence encodes CAWIDGYEQYF. This chain links TRBV30 with TRBJ2-7; D not certain. Per germline, CDR1 GTSNPN and CDR2 SVGIG (reference sequence). The CDR3 runs to 11 residues. V lost 4 bases to trimming and J lost 3 bases, with 7 bases between them.

J is TRBJ1-2 and V is TRBV7-9; tentatively, D is TRBD1 (5 bases). Germline loops: CDR1 SEHNR, CDR2 FQNEAQ (reference sequence). The ends were cut back, 5 bases at V and 8 bases at J, with 24 bases in the middle. The CDR3 loop spans 16 amino acids. CDR3 DNA: TGTGCCAGCAGCCCCAACGGGGACCCCGGCGTGGAGGGCTACACCTTC. Translating it yields CASSPNGDPGVEGYTF.

This clone has a handful of counts. V gene TRBV30 combines with J gene TRBJ1-5; the match to TRBD1 covers 12 bases. V lost 4 bases, J lost 8 bases, and 6 bases stayed unmatched. Germline V gene lookup returns CDR1 GTSNPN and CDR2 SVGIG (reference sequence). This CDR3 contains 14 residues. The CDR3 region is CAWTGTGGMEPQHF. The CDR3 DNA reads TGTGCCTGGACCGGGACAGGGGGCATGGAGCCCCAGCATTTT.

This clone appeared a few times. The chain links TRBV2 to TRBJ1-5, with a weak D call TRBD1 (5 bases). Germline CDR1 is SNHLY and CDR2 is FYNNEI. V dropped 4 bases and J dropped 6 bases, with 16 bases sitting between them. This CDR3 has 15 amino acids. CDR3 nucleotides: TGTGCCAGCAGTGGGCGTGGGGCCTTGGGTCAGCCCCAGCATTTT. Its translation is CASSGRGALGQPQHF. Combining the CDR3 with reference TRBV2 and TRBJ1-5 gives the whole variable domain EPEVTQTPSHQVTQMGQEVILRCVPISNHLYFYWYRQILGQKVEFLVSFYNNEISEKSEIFDDQFSVERPDGSNFTLKIRSTKLEDSAMYFCASSGRGALGQPQHFGDGTRLSIL.

The chain links TRBV30 to TRBJ1-2, with 11 bases identical to TRBD1. The CDR3 loop spans 13 amino acids. V gave up 4 bases and J gave up 8 bases; unmatched junction bases: 6. Germline CDR1 GTSNPN, CDR2 SVGIG (reference sequence). The CDR3 spells CAWTIGQGAGYTF. The CDR3 nucleotides are TGTGCCTGGACAATAGGACAGGGGGCGGGCTACACCTTC. Full variable domain (outside the CDR3, taken from reference TRBV30 and TRBJ1-2): SQTIHQWPATLVQPVGSPLSLECTVEGTSNPNLYWYRQAAGRGLQLLFYSVGIGQISSEVPQNLSASRPQDRQFILSSKKLLLSDSGFYLCAWTIGQGAGYTFGSGTRLTVV.

The rearrangement links TRBV18 to TRBJ1-4; no reliable D call. This CDR3 is 12 amino acids long. CDR1 is KGHSH, CDR2 LQKENI, per germline. The V gene lost 3 bases and the J gene lost 8 bases, with 7 bases spanning the gap. Here the CDR3 DNA reads TGTGCCAGCTCACCCCTCGGGGAAAAACTGTTTTTT. Its protein is CASSPLGEKLFF.

The chain links TRBV7-2 to TRBJ2-7, with 8 bases lining up with TRBD1. This CDR3 spans 15 amino acids. V shed 5 bases and J 0 bases; nucleotides not matched to a gene: 6. Germline V gene lookup returns CDR1 SGHTA and CDR2 FQGNSA. As DNA, the CDR3 is TGTGCCAGCAGCGTCGACAGGGGAGCCTCCTACGAGCAGTACTTC. This encodes CASSVDRGASYEQYF.

The rearrangement uses TRBV6-1 and TRBJ2-7; D unclear. Germline CDR1 MNHNS, CDR2 SASEGT. This CDR3 contains 13 residues. V lost 8 bases, J lost 2 bases, and 13 bases lay in between. CDR3 loop: CASGNRWAYEQYF. The CDR3 bases are TGTGCCAGCGGCAACCGATGGGCCTACGAGCAGTACTTC.

This clone was seen more than once but under ten times. The CDR3 spells CSVERGQGYEQFF. The CDR3 bases are TGCAGCGTTGAACGGGGACAGGGCTATGAGCAGTTCTTC. J is TRBJ2-1 and V is TRBV29-1, with 9 positions matching TRBD1. This CDR3 has 13 residues. J lost 8 bases, V lost 2 bases, and 4 bases had no gene match. CDR1 and CDR2 from the germline V gene are SQVTM and ANQGSEA.

This chain links TRBV4-1 with TRBJ2-5; no clear D. V lost 0 bases to trimming and J lost 1 base, with 3 bases between them. CDR1 is MGHRA and CDR2 is YSYEKL in the germline V gene. The CDR3 has 13 residues. As DNA, the CDR3 is TGCGCCAGCAGCCAAGACGGCCAAGAGACCCAGTACTTC. Protein product: CASSQDGQETQYF.